The present entry profiles one T cell receptor beta chain with its context. Its target is not known. V lost 4 bases to trimming and J lost 6 bases; unmatched junction nucleotides: 12. Germline CDR1 is SGHRS and CDR2 is YFSETQ. The CDR3 extends over 15 amino acids. Healthy adults negative for HIV, lacking recent acute infections or vaccinations, served as donors. The source of the sample is a study of shared clonotypes between healthy human individuals. Turning to the study itself: The plates for each donor numbered three CD4 naive, three CD4 memory, two CD8 naive and one CD8 memory.

The method was immunoSEQ multiplex PCR; TCRdb's version includes in-frame clones alone and lacks a portion of them. The data show approximately 2.1 million clones, approximately 93% seen once. Regarding the study as a whole: Estimated richness values were generally larger in naive subsets than in memory subsets.

The V call is TRBV5-1, the J call TRBJ2-5; 7 nucleotides agree with TRBD1. The specimen was naive CD4+ T cells from PBMCs. Subset given: CD45RA+ positively selected. This TCR came from a man younger than 30 in good health. Some clones in this sample may be carry-over from other donors' samples. The CDR3 loop reads CASSVDRVVSQTQYF. The CDR3 DNA is TGCGCCAGCAGCGTTGACAGGGTCGTTTCCCAGACCCAGTACTTC.